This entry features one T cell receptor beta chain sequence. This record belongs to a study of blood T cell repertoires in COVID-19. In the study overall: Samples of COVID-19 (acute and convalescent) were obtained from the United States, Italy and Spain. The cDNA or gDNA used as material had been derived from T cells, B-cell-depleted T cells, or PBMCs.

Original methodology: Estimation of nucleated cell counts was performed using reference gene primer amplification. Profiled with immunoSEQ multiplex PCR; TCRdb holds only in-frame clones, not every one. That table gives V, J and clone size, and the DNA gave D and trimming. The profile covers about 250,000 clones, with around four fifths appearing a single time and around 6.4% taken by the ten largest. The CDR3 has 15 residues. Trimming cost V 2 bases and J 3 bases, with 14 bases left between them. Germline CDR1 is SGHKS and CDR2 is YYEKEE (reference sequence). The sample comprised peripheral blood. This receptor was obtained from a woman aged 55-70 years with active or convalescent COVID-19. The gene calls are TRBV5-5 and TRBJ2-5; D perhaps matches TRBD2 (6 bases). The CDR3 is CASSFDGREEETQYF. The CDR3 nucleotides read TGTGCCAGCAGCTTTGATGGCAGGGAGGAAGAGACCCAGTACTTC.